Detailed here is one T cell receptor beta chain. At one of its ends the junction is not consistent with the germline gene, which may arise from a read error. Investigators took RNA and DNA out together from roughly 21-30 mg of unsorted bulk tissue. In every tumor sample, viable tumor cells made up over 75%. This record belongs to a study of tumor-infiltrating lymphocytes in primary liver carcinoma. Study as a whole: Tumor stage was T1-T3 N0M0, and tumor size was 4.2 to 10 cm across.

Making TCR beta cDNA involved approximately 0.5 ug total RNA and a constant-region primer. Libraries covering TCR beta were generated through three nested multiplex PCR rounds (using a slightly modified ARM-PCR). TCRdb reprocessed the multiplex PCR reads with MiXCR, giving one entry per CDR3 protein. The profile shows approximately 22,000 distinct CDR3 sequences, around 72% of them singletons. Sequencing input: liver tumor tissue from sampling region 1. The subset denotes: tumor region T1, superior pole. The receptor comes from a man in his forties with primary liver carcinoma and hepatitis B virus infection.

The CDR3 DNA follows: TGCGCCAACAGCTTGGGAACGGGGGGTTGGGGAGATACGCAGTATTTT. Amino acid sequence: CANSLGTGGWGDTQYF. This chain connects TRBV5-1 to TRBJ2-3; 7 nucleotides align to TRBD2. CDR3 size: 16 residues. Germline V gene lookup returns CDR1 SGHRS and CDR2 YFSETQ.